Listed below are T cell receptor beta chains from one sample, sequenced in a study of blood T cell repertoires in COVID-19. TCRdb's copy holds only in-frame clones and misses some; the assay was immunoSEQ multiplex PCR. The data contain roughly 300,000 clones, 65% to 90% of them seen just once; the ten biggest clones take up about 4.6%. Sequenced: PBMCs or T cells enriched from blood (not recorded which). The receptor source for this set is a man aged 25-40 years who had recovered from COVID-19. CDR3s include the opening cysteine and the closing phenylalanine or tryptophan. Each record gives: V gene, clone size, D gene, J gene, CDR3 protein, CDR3 DNA. A D gene is named only where the DNA matches it firmly. Clone size is stated in some rows and not others, as once, few, many or a class when expanded.

TRBV2,.,.,TRBJ2-2,CASRGRGPNTGELFF,TGTGCCAGCAGGGGGCGGGGGCCCAACACCGGGGAGCTGTTTTTT
TRBV19,.,.,TRBJ2-1,CASSSPWANEQFF,TGTGCCAGTAGTTCCCCCTGGGCGAATGAGCAGTTCTTC
TRBV28,.,TRBD2,TRBJ2-7,CASSSGGGSGRSYEQYF,TGTGCCAGCAGCTCCGGTGGTGGTAGCGGGAGGTCATACGAGCAGTACTTC
TRBV2,.,.,TRBJ2-7,CASSRQNIPYEQYF,TGTGCCAGCAGTCGACAGAATATACCCTACGAGCAGTACTTC
TRBV30,.,.,TRBJ1-6,CAWGGGPFSYNSPLHF,TGTGCCTGGGGAGGAGGCCCCTTCTCCTATAATTCACCCCTCCACTTT
TRBV5-6,.,.,TRBJ2-7,CASSLLGGAYEQYF,TGTGCCAGCAGCTTGTTAGGGGGGGCCTACGAGCAGTACTTC
TRBV7-2,.,TRBD2,TRBJ2-3,CASTPKAGGGQYF,TGTGCCAGCACCCCAAAGGCGGGGGGGGGACAGTATTTT
TRBV7-9,.,.,TRBJ2-3,CASSLVDSGTDTQYF,TGTGCCAGCAGCTTAGTCGACAGTGGCACAGATACGCAGTATTTT
TRBV6-6,.,.,TRBJ2-1,CASLLEGFPYNEQFF,TGTGCCAGCCTTCTGGAGGGTTTCCCTTACAATGAGCAGTTCTTC
TRBV24-1,.,TRBD1,TRBJ1-5,CATSGWDRDSNQPQHF,TGTGCCACCAGTGGTTGGGACAGGGACAGCAATCAGCCCCAGCATTTT
TRBV3-1/TRBV3-2,.,TRBD1,TRBJ1-3,CASSRGRDRVSGNTIYF,TGTGCCAGCAGCAGAGGCCGGGACAGGGTCTCTGGAAACACCATATATTTT
TRBV11-2,few,.,TRBJ2-7,CASSLGASLAYEQYF,TGTGCCAGCAGCTTAGGGGCTAGCCTGGCCTACGAGCAGTACTTC
TRBV21-1,.,.,TRBJ2-3,CASSNTLNTQYF,TGTGCCAGCAGCAATACCCTAAATACGCAGTATTTT
TRBV2,once,.,TRBJ2-5,CASAGERETQYF,TGTGCCAGCGCAGGGGAACGGGAGACCCAGTACTTC
TRBV7-2,few,.,TRBJ2-5,CASTTTGTGAQYF,TGTGCCAGCACCACTACAGGGACCGGGGCCCAGTACTTC
TRBV19,.,.,TRBJ1-1,CASRQVNTEAFF,TGTGCCAGCCGACAGGTGAACACTGAAGCTTTCTTT
TRBV19,once,.,TRBJ1-4,CASSISQAAEKLFF,TGTGCCAGTAGTATATCGCAAGCGGCAGAAAAACTGTTTTTT
TRBV12-3/TRBV12-4,once,TRBD1,TRBJ1-5,CASSSGGGPQHF,TGTGCCAGCAGTTCAGGGGGCGGGCCCCAGCATTTT
TRBV6-6,.,TRBD2,TRBJ2-1,CASSFELAGGKQFF,TGTGCCAGCAGTTTCGAACTAGCGGGAGGGAAGCAGTTCTTC
TRBV11-3,.,.,TRBJ2-1,CASSLGIASYNEQFF,TGTGCCAGCAGCCTCGGGATCGCCTCCTACAATGAGCAGTTCTTC
TRBV7-9,.,.,TRBJ1-1,CASSFDEVTEAFF,TGTGCCAGCAGCTTCGATGAGGTGACTGAAGCTTTCTTT
TRBV7-8,.,.,TRBJ1-5,CASSFRDTSIGQPQHF,TGTGCCAGCAGCTTCCGGGACACCTCAATAGGTCAGCCCCAGCATTTT
TRBV30,.,.,TRBJ1-4,CAWTSLEKLFF,TGTGCCTGGACCTCCCTTGAAAAACTGTTTTTT
TRBV14,.,TRBD2,TRBJ2-3,CASSHHRGSSGARDTQYF,TGTGCCAGCAGCCACCACCGGGGGTCTAGCGGGGCGAGAGATACGCAGTATTTT
TRBV5-4,.,.,TRBJ1-2,CASSFPGGGGGYTF,TGTGCCAGCAGCTTCCCGGGAGGGGGTGGTGGCTACACCTTC
TRBV7-8,.,.,TRBJ2-5,CASSRRDSKETQYF,TGTGCCAGCAGTCGCCGGGACTCGAAAGAGACCCAGTACTTC
TRBV6-5,.,.,TRBJ1-2,CASRGGQRAVRGYTF,TGTGCCAGCCGAGGAGGTCAGCGGGCGGTTCGAGGCTACACCTTC
TRBV19,.,TRBD2,TRBJ2-2,CASSLAGGNTGELFF,TGTGCCAGTAGTTTAGCGGGTGGGAACACCGGGGAGCTGTTTTTT
TRBV4-1,once,.,TRBJ1-3,CASSRDEGSSGNTIYF,TGCGCCAGCAGCCGAGACGAGGGATCCTCTGGAAACACCATATATTTT
TRBV3-1/TRBV3-2,.,TRBD2,TRBJ2-3,CASSHGLAGPGDTQYF,TGTGCCAGCAGCCATGGACTAGCGGGGCCCGGGGATACGCAGTATTTT
TRBV7-2,.,TRBD1,TRBJ1-5,CASQLIGGKYSNQPQHF,TGTGCCAGCCAGCTTATAGGGGGCAAATATAGCAATCAGCCCCAGCATTTT
TRBV28,.,TRBD1,TRBJ2-7,CASGTAYEQYF,TGTGCCAGCGGGACAGCCTACGAGCAGTACTTC
TRBV11-2,few,.,TRBJ2-7,CASSLRINSYEQYF,TGTGCCAGCAGCCTAAGAATCAATAGCTACGAGCAGTACTTC
TRBV18,.,.,TRBJ2-7,CASSRDLGAQGPRGQYF,TGTGCCAGCTCACGAGATCTTGGGGCACAGGGCCCTAGAGGGCAGTACTTC
TRBV20-1,.,.,TRBJ2-7,CSASGGTHSYEQYF,TGCAGTGCTAGTGGCGGCACCCACTCCTACGAGCAGTACTTC
TRBV27,once,.,TRBJ1-2,CASSPAGGNYGYTF,TGTGCCAGCAGTCCAGCGGGGGGGAACTATGGCTACACCTTC
TRBV28,.,.,TRBJ2-1,CASSVQGPPTGEQFF,TGTGCCAGCAGTGTACAGGGCCCCCCTACGGGTGAGCAGTTCTTC
TRBV4-1,.,TRBD1,TRBJ2-5,CASSHPHRGRGETQYF,TGCGCCAGCAGCCATCCACACAGGGGGCGCGGGGAGACCCAGTACTTC
TRBV20-1,.,.,TRBJ2-5,CSVSETQYF,TGCAGTGTCAGTGAGACCCAGTACTTC
TRBV3-1/TRBV3-2,.,TRBD1,TRBJ2-7,CASSTRQGWGEQYF,TGTGCCAGCAGCACTCGACAGGGGTGGGGCGAGCAGTACTTC
TRBV11-1,.,.,TRBJ2-1,CASSLAASNEQFF,TGTGCCAGCAGCTTAGCAGCATCCAATGAGCAGTTCTTC
TRBV7-8,few,.,TRBJ1-4,CASSLLTTGEKLFF,TGTGCCAGCAGCCTCCTAACCACGGGTGAAAAACTGTTTTTT
TRBV18,.,.,TRBJ1-4,CASSPDLGDIDEKLFF,TGTGCCAGCTCACCGGACCTGGGGGACATCGATGAAAAACTGTTTTTT
TRBV6-5,.,TRBD2,TRBJ2-7,CATKRGGGSSYEQYF,TGTGCCACCAAACGGGGGGGTGGGAGCTCCTACGAGCAGTACTTC
TRBV6-1,.,.,TRBJ2-5,CASSALWRGGEKTQYF,TGTGCCAGCAGTGCCTTGTGGAGGGGGGGGGAGAAGACCCAGTACTTC
TRBV2,.,TRBD2,TRBJ2-7,CASRTSGSYEQYF,TGTGCCAGTAGGACTAGCGGGAGTTACGAGCAGTACTTC
TRBV12-3/TRBV12-4,few,.,TRBJ1-1,CASRGPDRTEAFF,TGTGCCAGCAGGGGACCGGACAGAACTGAAGCTTTCTTT
TRBV11-3,.,TRBD2,TRBJ2-1,CASSRRTGGNEQFF,TGTGCCAGCAGCAGGCGGACGGGGGGCAATGAGCAGTTCTTC
TRBV5-8,.,TRBD1,TRBJ2-7,CASSPRQGVDYEQYF,TGTGCCAGCAGCCCGAGACAGGGGGTTGACTACGAGCAGTACTTC
TRBV20-1,.,.,TRBJ1-1,CSARSTHRAFF,TGCAGTGCTAGGTCGACCCACAGGGCTTTCTTT
TRBV10-3,.,.,TRBJ1-4,CAISESAGANEKLFF,TGTGCCATCAGTGAGTCGGCGGGGGCTAATGAAAAACTGTTTTTT
TRBV18,.,TRBD2,TRBJ2-1,CASSPAGAGGINEQFF,TGTGCCAGCTCACCGGCTGGTGCGGGAGGGATCAATGAGCAGTTCTTC
TRBV7-2,.,.,TRBJ2-2,CASSFGGSQNRELFF,TGTGCCAGCAGCTTTGGTGGCAGTCAGAATCGGGAGCTGTTTTTT
TRBV7-6,.,.,TRBJ1-2,CASSRTPSNYGYTF,TGTGCCAGCAGCCGGACACCGTCTAACTATGGCTACACCTTC
TRBV15,.,TRBD1,TRBJ1-2,CATSRVGNRGSNGYTF,TGTGCCACCAGCAGAGTTGGGAACAGGGGATCGAATGGCTACACCTTC
TRBV7-2,.,TRBD2,TRBJ2-1,CASSSRAGLAGAYNEQFF,TGTGCCAGCAGCTCCAGGGCAGGACTAGCGGGGGCCTACAATGAGCAGTTCTTC
TRBV19,.,.,TRBJ1-6,CASSIDRRRVGDSPLHF,TGTGCCAGTAGTATAGATCGGCGGAGGGTGGGAGATTCACCCCTCCACTTT
TRBV10-2,.,.,TRBJ1-1,CASSDLNPVNTEAFF,TGCGCCAGCAGTGACCTCAATCCGGTGAACACTGAAGCTTTCTTT
TRBV3-1/TRBV3-2,.,.,TRBJ1-2,CASSQGYRLDGYTF,TGTGCCAGCAGCCAAGGTTACAGGCTGGATGGCTACACCTTC